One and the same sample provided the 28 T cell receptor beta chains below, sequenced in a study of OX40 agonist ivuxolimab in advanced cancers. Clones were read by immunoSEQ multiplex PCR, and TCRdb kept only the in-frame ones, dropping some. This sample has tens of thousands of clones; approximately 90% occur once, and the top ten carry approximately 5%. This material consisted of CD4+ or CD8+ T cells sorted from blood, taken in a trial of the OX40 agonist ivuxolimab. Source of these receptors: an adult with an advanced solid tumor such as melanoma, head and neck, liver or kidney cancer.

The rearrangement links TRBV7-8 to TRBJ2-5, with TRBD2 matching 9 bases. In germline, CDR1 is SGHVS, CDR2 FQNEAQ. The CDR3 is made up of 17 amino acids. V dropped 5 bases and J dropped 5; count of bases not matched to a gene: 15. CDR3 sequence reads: CASSENGGSGRRETQYF. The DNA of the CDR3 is TGTGCCAGCAGCGAAAACGGAGGTAGCGGGAGAAGGGAGACCCAGTACTTC.

CDR3 bases: TGTGCCAGCAGGTCCACTAGCGGCTCCTACAATGAGCAGTTCTTC. Residues: CASRSTSGSYNEQFF. The chain recombines TRBV27 with TRBJ2-1, with TRBD2 matching over 8 bases. The length of the CDR3 is 15 residues. Trimming cost V 6 bases and J 0 bases; bases outside gene matches: 4. CDR1 and CDR2 (germline): MNHEY, SMNVEV (reference sequence).

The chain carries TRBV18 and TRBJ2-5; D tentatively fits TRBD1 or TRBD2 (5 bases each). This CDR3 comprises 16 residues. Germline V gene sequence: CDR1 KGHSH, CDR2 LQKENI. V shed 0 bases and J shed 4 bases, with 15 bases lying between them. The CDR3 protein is CASSPPLGAGTETQYF. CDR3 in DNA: TGTGCCAGCTCACCACCGCTAGGGGCAGGGACAGAGACCCAGTACTTC.

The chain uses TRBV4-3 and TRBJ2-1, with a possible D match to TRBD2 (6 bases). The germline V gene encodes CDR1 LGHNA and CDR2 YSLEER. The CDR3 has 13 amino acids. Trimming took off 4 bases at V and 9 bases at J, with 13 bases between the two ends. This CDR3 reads CASSREEGPEQFF. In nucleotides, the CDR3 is TGCGCCAGCAGCCGGGAGGAGGGGCCTGAGCAGTTCTTC.

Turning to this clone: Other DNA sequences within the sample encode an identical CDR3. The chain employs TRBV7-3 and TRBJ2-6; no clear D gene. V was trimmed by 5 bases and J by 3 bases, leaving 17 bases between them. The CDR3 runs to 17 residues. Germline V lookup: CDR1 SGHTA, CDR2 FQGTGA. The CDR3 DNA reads TGTGCCAGCAGCCGACCGACCTTACACGGTGGGGCCAACGTCCTGACTTTC. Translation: CASSRPTLHGGANVLTF.

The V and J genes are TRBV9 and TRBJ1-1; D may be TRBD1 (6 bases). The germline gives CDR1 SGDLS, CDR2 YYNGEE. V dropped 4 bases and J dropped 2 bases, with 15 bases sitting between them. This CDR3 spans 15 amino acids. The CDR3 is CASSPLTGPNTEAFF. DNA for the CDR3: TGTGCCAGCAGCCCCTTAACAGGGCCTAACACTGAAGCTTTCTTT.

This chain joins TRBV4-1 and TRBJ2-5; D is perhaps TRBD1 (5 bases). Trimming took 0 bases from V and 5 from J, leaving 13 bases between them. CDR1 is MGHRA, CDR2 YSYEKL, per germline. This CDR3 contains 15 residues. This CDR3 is CASSQEGRVEETQYF. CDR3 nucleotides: TGCGCCAGCAGCCAAGAGGGCAGGGTAGAGGAGACCCAGTACTTC.

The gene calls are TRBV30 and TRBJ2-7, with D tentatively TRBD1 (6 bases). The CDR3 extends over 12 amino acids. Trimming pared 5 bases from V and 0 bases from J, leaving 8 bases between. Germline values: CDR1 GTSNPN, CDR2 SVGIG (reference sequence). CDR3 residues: CAWETGSYEQYF. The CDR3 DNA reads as TGTGCCTGGGAGACAGGCTCCTACGAGCAGTACTTC.

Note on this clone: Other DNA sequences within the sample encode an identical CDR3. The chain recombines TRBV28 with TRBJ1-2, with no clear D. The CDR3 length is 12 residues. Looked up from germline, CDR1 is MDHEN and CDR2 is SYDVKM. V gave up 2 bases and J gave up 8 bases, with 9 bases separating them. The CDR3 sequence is CASSLAGYGYTF. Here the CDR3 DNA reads TGTGCCAGCAGTTTAGCGGGGTACGGCTACACCTTC.

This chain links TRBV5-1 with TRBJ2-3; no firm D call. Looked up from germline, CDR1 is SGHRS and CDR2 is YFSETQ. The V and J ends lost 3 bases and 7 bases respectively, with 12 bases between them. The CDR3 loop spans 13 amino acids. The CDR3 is CASSSELGYTQYF. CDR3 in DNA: TGCGCCAGCAGCTCTGAACTCGGATATACGCAGTATTTT.

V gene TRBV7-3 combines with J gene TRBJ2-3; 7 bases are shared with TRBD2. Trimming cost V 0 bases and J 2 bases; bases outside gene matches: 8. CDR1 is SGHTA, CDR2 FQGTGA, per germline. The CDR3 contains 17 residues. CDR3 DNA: TGTGCCAGCAGCTTAACGCCCGGGGGGAGGGCCACAGATACGCAGTATTTT. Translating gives CASSLTPGGRATDTQYF.

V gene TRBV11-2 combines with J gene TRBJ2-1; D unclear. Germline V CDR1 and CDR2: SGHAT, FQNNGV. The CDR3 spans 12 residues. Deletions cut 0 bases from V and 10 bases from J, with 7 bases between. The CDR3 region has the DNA TGTGCCAGCAGCTTAGATCGAGGCGAGCAGTTCTTC. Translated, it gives CASSLDRGEQFF. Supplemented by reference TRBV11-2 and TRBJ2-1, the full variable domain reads EAGVAQSPRYKIIEKRQSVAFWCNPISGHATLYWYQQILGQGPKLLIQFQNNGVVDDSQLPKDRFSAERLKGVDSTLKIQPAKLEDSAVYLCASSLDRGEQFFGPGTRLTVL.

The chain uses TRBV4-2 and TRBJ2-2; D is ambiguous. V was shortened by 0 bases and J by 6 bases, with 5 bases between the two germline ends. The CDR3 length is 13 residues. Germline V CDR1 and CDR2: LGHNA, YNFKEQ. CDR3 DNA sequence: TGTGCCAGCAGCCAAGACATAGCCGGGGAGCTGTTTTTT. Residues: CASSQDIAGELFF.

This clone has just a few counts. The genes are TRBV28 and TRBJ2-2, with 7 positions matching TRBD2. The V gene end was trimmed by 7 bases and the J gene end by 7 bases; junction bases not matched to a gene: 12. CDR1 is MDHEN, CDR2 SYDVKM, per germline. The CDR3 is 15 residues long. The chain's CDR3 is CASTPAGVFGGELFF. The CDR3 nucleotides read TGTGCCAGCACCCCCGCGGGGGTCTTCGGCGGGGAGCTGTTTTTT.

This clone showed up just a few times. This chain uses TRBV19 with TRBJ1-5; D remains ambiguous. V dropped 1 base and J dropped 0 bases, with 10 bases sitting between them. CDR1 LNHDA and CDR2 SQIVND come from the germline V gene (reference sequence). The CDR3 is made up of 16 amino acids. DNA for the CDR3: TGTGCCAGTAGTATAGGAGGTTTCAATAGCAATCAGCCCCAGCATTTT. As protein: CASSIGGFNSNQPQHF.

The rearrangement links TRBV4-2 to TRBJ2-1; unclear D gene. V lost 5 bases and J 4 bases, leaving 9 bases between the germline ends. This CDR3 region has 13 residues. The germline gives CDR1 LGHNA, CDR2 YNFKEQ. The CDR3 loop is CASSFRPYNEQFF. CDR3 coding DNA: TGTGCCAGCAGCTTCAGACCATACAATGAGCAGTTCTTC.

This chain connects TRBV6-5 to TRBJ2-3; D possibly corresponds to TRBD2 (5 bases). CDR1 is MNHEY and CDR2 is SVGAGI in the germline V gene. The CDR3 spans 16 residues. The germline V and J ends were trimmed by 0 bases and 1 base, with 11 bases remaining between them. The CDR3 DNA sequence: TGTGCCAGCAGTTACTCGTGGCGGGTTCGCACAGATACGCAGTATTTT. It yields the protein CASSYSWRVRTDTQYF.

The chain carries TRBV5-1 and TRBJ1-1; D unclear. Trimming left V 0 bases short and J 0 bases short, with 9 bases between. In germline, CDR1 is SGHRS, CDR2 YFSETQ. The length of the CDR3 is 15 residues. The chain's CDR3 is CASSLGGALNTEAFF. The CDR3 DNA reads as TGCGCCAGCAGCTTGGGGGGTGCTTTGAACACTGAAGCTTTCTTT.

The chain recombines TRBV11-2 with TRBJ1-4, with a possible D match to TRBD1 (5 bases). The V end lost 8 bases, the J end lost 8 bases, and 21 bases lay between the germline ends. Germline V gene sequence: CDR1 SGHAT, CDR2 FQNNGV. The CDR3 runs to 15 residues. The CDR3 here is CASCGGSTRIEKLFF. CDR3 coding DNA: TGTGCCAGCTGCGGGGGGTCTACTAGGATCGAAAAACTGTTTTTT.

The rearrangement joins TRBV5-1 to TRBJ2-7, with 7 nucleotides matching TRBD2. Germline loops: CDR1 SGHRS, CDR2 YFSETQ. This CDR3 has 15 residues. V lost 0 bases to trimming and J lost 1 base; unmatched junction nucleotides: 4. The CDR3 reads CASSLVASGSYEQYF. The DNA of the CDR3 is TGCGCCAGCAGCTTGGTAGCTAGCGGTTCCTACGAGCAGTACTTC.

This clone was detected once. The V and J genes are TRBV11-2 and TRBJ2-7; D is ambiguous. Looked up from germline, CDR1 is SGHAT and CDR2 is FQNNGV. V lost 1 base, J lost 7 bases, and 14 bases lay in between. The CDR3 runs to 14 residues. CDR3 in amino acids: CASSLGPESREQYF. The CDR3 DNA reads TGTGCCAGCAGCTTAGGTCCCGAATCTCGGGAGCAGTACTTC.

The CDR3 sequence is CASSSQGAVTGELFF. DNA for the CDR3: TGTGCCAGCAGCAGCCAGGGGGCGGTGACCGGGGAGCTGTTTTTT. J is TRBJ2-2 and V is TRBV9, with 8 bases fitting TRBD1. The ends lost 4 bases at V and 5 bases at J; junction bases unmatched: 7. This CDR3 is built from 15 residues. Germline V CDR1 and CDR2: SGDLS, YYNGEE.

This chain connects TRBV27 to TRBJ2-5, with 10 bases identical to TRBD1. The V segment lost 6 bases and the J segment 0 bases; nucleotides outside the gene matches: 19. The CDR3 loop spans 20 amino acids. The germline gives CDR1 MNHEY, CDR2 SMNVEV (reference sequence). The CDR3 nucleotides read TGTGCCAGCAGCCAGGGCCCCGGGGGACAGGGGTCACGAGACCAAGAGACCCAGTACTTC. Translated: CASSQGPGGQGSRDQETQYF.

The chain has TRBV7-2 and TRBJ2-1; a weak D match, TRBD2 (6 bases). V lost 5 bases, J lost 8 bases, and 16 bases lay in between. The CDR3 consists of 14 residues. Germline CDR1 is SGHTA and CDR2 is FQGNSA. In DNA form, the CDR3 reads TGTGCCAGCAGCATCGGACTATCCTGGGATGAGCAGTTCTTC. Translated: CASSIGLSWDEQFF.

The CDR3 DNA reads as TGCGCCAGCAGCCAAGGACAGGGGACGATGAACACTGAAGCTTTCTTT. Protein product: CASSQGQGTMNTEAFF. V gene TRBV5-1 combines with J gene TRBJ1-1; 9 bases line up with TRBD1. Germline loops: CDR1 SGHRS, CDR2 YFSETQ. The CDR3 runs to 16 residues. V lost 4 bases and J lost 0; bases outside the gene matches: 7. The full variable domain, rest sourced from reference TRBV5-1 and TRBJ1-1, is KAGVTQTPRYLIKTRGQQVTLSCSPISGHRSVSWYQQTPGQGLQFLFEYFSETQRNKGNFPGRFSGRQFSNSRSEMNVSTLELGDSALYLCASSQGQGTMNTEAFFGQGTRLTVV.

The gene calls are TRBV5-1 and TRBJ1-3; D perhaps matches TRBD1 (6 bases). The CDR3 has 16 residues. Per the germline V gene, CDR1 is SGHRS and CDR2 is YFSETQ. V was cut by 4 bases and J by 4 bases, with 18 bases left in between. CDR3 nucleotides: TGCGCCAGCAGCCGGGACCCGACAGGTACAGGAAACACCATATATTTT. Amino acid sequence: CASSRDPTGTGNTIYF.

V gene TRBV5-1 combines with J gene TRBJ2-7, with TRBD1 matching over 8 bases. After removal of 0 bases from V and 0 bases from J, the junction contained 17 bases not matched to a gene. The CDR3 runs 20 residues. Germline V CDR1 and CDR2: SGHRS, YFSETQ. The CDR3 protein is CASSLDTGTGTLLSSYEQYF. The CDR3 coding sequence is TGCGCCAGCAGCTTGGATACCGGGACAGGTACGCTCTTGAGCTCCTACGAGCAGTACTTC.

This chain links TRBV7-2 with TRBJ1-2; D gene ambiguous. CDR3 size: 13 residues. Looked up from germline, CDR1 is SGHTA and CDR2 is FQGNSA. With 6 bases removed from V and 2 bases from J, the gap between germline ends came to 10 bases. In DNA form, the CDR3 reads TGTGCCAGCAGAGTTACAACCAACTATGGCTACACCTTC. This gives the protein CASRVTTNYGYTF.